The clone carrying this TCR beta chain was counted only a few times. Its specificity is not known. Germline CDR1 is SGHRS and CDR2 is YFSETQ. Trimming left V 0 bases short and J 8 bases short, with 21 bases between. The CDR3 is 16 amino acids. The data stem from a study of siplizumab effects on memory and regulatory T cells. The study's findings and limits: Most proliferating CD4+ or CD8+ clones, roughly 80-97%, had no naive or memory assignment.

TCRdb's table, derived via immunoSEQ multiplex PCR, lists solely in-frame clones and lacks some. Altogether about 100,000 clones are present, about 94% being singletons, with the ten largest covering approximately 1.3%. The source of this sequence is a human donor in good health. Sample: non-Treg CD4+ T cells sorted from blood. The chain uses TRBV5-1 and TRBJ2-7, with D maybe TRBD1 (7 bases). CDR3 amino acids: CASSLAGTASGEKQYF. CDR3 DNA: TGCGCCAGCAGCTTGGCCGGGACAGCCTCGGGGGAAAAGCAGTACTTC.